This T cell receptor beta chain was sequenced for a study of response to subunit inactivated influenza vaccine. Trimming cost V 7 bases and J 4 bases, with 13 bases left between them. Per the germline V gene, CDR1 is SNHLY and CDR2 is FYNNEI. This CDR3 contains 14 residues. MiXCR was run by TCRdb on the RT-PCR reads, yielding one entry per CDR3 protein. Of 650,000 to 800,000 distinct CDR3 sequences listed, approximately 14% are singletons. V gene TRBV2 combines with J gene TRBJ2-2; D is perhaps TRBD2 (5 bases). The sequence was obtained from a man aged 50 or older who received an inactivated influenza vaccine. The source material was PBMCs from blood, sampled around 15 days before vaccination. In nucleotides, the CDR3 is TGTGCCAGCAACATTCGGAGGAGCACCGGGGAGCTGTTTTTT. It specifies CASNIRRSTGELFF.